This TCR beta chain was captured by sequencing in a study of blood T cells in healthy people across ages. Germline CDR1 is ENHRY and CDR2 is SYGVKD. V dropped 3 bases and J dropped 5; count of bases not matched to a gene: 12. The CDR3 consists of 16 residues. Through a sample-barcoded 5' primer and a J-beta primer mix, a second PCR was run for roughly 7 to 11 cycles. TCRdb re-called the 5' RACE reads through MiXCR, storing one row per CDR3 protein. The profile shows 550,000 to 700,000 distinct CDR3 sequences, approximately 30% of them singletons. This clonotype originated in a woman between 65 and 79 years old in good health. Sequencing input: blood. The chain employs TRBV10-3 and TRBJ2-5; 7 positions agree with TRBD1. The CDR3 sequence is CAISDPRRGPVETQYF. The CDR3 DNA reads as TGTGCCATCAGTGACCCAAGAAGGGGGCCGGTCGAGACCCAGTACTTC.